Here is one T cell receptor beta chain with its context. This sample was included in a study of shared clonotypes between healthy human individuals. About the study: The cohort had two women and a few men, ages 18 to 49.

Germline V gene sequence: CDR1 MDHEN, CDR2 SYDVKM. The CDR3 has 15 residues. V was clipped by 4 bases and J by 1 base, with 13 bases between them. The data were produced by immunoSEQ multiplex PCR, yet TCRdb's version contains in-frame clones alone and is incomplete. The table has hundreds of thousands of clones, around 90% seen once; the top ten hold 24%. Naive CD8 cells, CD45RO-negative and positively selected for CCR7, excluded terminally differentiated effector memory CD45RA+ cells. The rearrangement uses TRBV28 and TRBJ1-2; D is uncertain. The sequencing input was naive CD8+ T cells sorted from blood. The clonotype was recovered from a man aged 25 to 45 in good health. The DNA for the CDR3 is TGTGCCAGCAGTTCGATCAAACAGAGTAACTATGGCTACACCTTC. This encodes CASSSIKQSNYGYTF.